These 20 T cell receptor beta chains were sequenced from one sample in a study of identical twins. Each CDR3 protein is one row after TCRdb ran MiXCR on the 5' RACE reads. Of about 530,000 distinct CDR3 sequences listed, about 15% are singletons. This sample also belongs to another study, concerning yellow fever vaccine responses in identical twins.

Sequencing was carried out using CD4+ T cells sorted from blood. The receptors here all came from a woman between 18 and 29 years old in good health.

The gene calls are TRBV12-3 or TRBV12-4 and TRBJ1-1; D is undetermined. The V gene lost 5 bases and the J gene lost 1 base, with 8 bases spanning the gap. The length of the CDR3 is 13 residues. This CDR3 reads CASSPSANTEAFF. The CDR3, as DNA: TGTGCCAGCAGTCCATCAGCGAACACTGAAGCTTTCTTT.

The rearrangement links TRBV28 to TRBJ2-7, with TRBD2 as a possible D gene (6 bases). Germline V gene data show CDR1 as MDHEN and CDR2 as SYDVKM. Trimming removed 5 bases from V and 3 bases from J, with 17 bases in between. The CDR3 has 15 residues. CDR3 sequence reads: CASSHGTSGYYEQYF. CDR3 sequence (DNA): TGTGCCAGCAGTCACGGGACTTCCGGATACTACGAGCAGTACTTC.

This clonotype was detected a few times. The genes are TRBV5-1 and TRBJ2-3, with 7 bases fitting TRBD2. This CDR3 comprises 15 residues. V shed 7 bases and J 4 bases; nucleotides not matched to a gene: 12. The germline CDR1 and CDR2 sequences are SGHRS and YFSETQ. The CDR3 region has the DNA TGCGCCAGCCGAGGGTGGGAGGGCCTCCCAGATACGCAGTATTTT. Protein product: CASRGWEGLPDTQYF.

The rearrangement joins TRBV5-1 to TRBJ1-1; D not resolved. V was shortened by 0 bases and J by 3 bases, with 6 bases between the two germline ends. This CDR3 has 13 residues. The germline gives CDR1 SGHRS, CDR2 YFSETQ. The CDR3 nucleotides are TGCGCCAGCAGCTTGGATCCAGACACTGAAGCTTTCTTT. Encoded protein: CASSLDPDTEAFF.

The V call is TRBV4-1, the J call TRBJ1-1; 7 bases fit TRBD1. The germline CDR1 and CDR2 sequences are MGHRA and YSYEKL. J was trimmed by 5 bases and V by 2 bases; bases with no gene match: 8. The CDR3 is 15 residues long. DNA of the CDR3: TGCGCCAGCAGCCAATCCGCAGGGGGAGAAACTGAAGCTTTCTTT. Its protein product is CASSQSAGGETEAFF.

V and J are TRBV6-5 and TRBJ1-2; D is uncertain. CDR3 length: 13 amino acids. Looked up from germline, CDR1 is MNHEY and CDR2 is SVGAGI. V lost 2 bases to trimming and J lost 6 bases, with 10 bases between them. CDR3 DNA sequence: TGTGCCAGCAGTTACAGCGGGGTAAATGGCTACACCTTC. This sequence encodes CASSYSGVNGYTF.

This clonotype was recorded many times. The gene calls are TRBV5-5 and TRBJ2-1; TRBD1 matches 9 bases. Germline values: CDR1 SGHKS, CDR2 YYEKEE (reference sequence). This CDR3 region has 14 residues. Trimming removed 4 bases from V and 4 bases from J; junction bases left unmatched: 3. CDR3 coding DNA: TGTGCCAGCAGCGCCGGGACAGGGTACAATGAGCAGTTCTTC. This codes for CASSAGTGYNEQFF.

The genes are TRBV20-1 and TRBJ2-7, with D possibly matching TRBD1 (6 bases). Trimming cost V 6 bases and J 2 bases, with 11 bases left between them. This CDR3 is 12 amino acids long. The germline gives CDR1 DFQATT, CDR2 SNEGSKA (reference sequence). CDR3 region: CSARDIAYEQYV. The CDR3 nucleotides are TGCAGTGCCCGGGACATAGCCTACGAGCAGTACGTC.

In its sample, this clonotype was seen a few times. The chain recombines TRBV20-1 with TRBJ2-2; the D gene is possibly TRBD2 (6 bases). Trimming stripped 3 bases from V and 0 bases from J, with 8 bases between. This CDR3 spans 14 amino acids. Germline values: CDR1 DFQATT, CDR2 SNEGSKA (reference sequence). The CDR3 reads CSARDYSNTGELFF. In DNA, the CDR3 is TGCAGTGCTAGGGACTACTCGAACACCGGGGAGCTGTTTTTT.

This sequence joins TRBV5-1 and TRBJ2-5, with a weak D call TRBD2 (6 bases). Germline V gene sequence: CDR1 SGHRS, CDR2 YFSETQ. The CDR3 has 16 amino acids. V was cut by 5 bases and J by 3 bases, with 20 bases left in between. CDR3 amino acids: CASRPEGGLVKETQYF. CDR3 nucleotide sequence: TGCGCCAGCAGGCCCGAGGGAGGTCTAGTAAAAGAGACCCAGTACTTC.

The J gene is TRBJ2-3, the V gene TRBV7-8; the match to TRBD1 covers 9 bases. With 5 bases clipped from V and 3 bases from J, the junction kept 9 bases outside the gene matches. CDR3 length: 16 amino acids. Germline V lookup: CDR1 SGHVS, CDR2 FQNEAQ. The DNA of the CDR3 is TGTGCCAGCAGCACCCACGACAGGGGGGGAACAGATACGCAGTATTTT. It specifies CASSTHDRGGTDTQYF.

The J gene is TRBJ1-5, the V gene TRBV6-2 or TRBV6-3; maybe TRBD1 (6 bases). The V end was cut by 6 bases, the J end by 6 bases, with 12 bases between. CDR1 MNHEY and CDR2 SVGEGT come from the germline V gene. The CDR3 totals 13 residues. The CDR3 DNA sequence: TGTGCCAGCAGCCGACAGGCCCGTCAGCCCCAGCATTTT. It translates to CASSRQARQPQHF.

This clonotype was seen a few times. The chain recombines TRBV5-1 with TRBJ2-7, with TRBD2 matching 9 bases. From germline, CDR1 is SGHRS and CDR2 YFSETQ. The CDR3 totals 17 residues. Unmatched junction bases numbered 18, after V lost 5 bases and J lost 6 bases. For the CDR3, the DNA is TGCGCCAGCAGTTTCTCACCTACACCGGGACTAGCCGCCGAGCAGTACTTC. Its protein product is CASSFSPTPGLAAEQYF.

Comment on this clonotype: Sequence at one end of the junction differs from germline and may be a read error. The chain recombines TRBV5-1 with TRBJ2-7; possibly TRBD1 or TRBD2 for D (6 bases each). Germline CDR1 SGHRS, CDR2 YFSETQ. The CDR3 length is 15 residues. The CDR3 coding sequence is TGCGCCAGCAGCTTGATCGGGTCGGGGGCAGACGAGCAGCACTTC. Translating it yields CASSLIGSGADEQHF.

The chain joins TRBV29-1 to TRBJ2-7; D might be TRBD1 or TRBD2, each matching 5 bases. Germline loops: CDR1 SQVTM, CDR2 ANQGSEA. V was shortened by 2 bases and J by 1 base, with 18 bases between the two germline ends. This CDR3 is 16 amino acids long. The CDR3 sequence: CSVESGTLAESYEQYV. The CDR3 nucleotides are TGCAGCGTTGAATCAGGGACGTTGGCTGAATCCTACGAGCAGTACGTC.

This clonotype was detected a few times. The rearrangement uses TRBV5-5 and TRBJ2-5; weak D call: TRBD1 (6 bases). Germline V CDR1 and CDR2: SGHKS, YYEKEE (reference sequence). Trimming took off 2 bases at V and 5 bases at J, with 10 bases between the two ends. This CDR3 has 13 amino acids. Here the CDR3 reads CASSFTGHETQYF. The CDR3 DNA sequence: TGTGCCAGCAGCTTCACAGGGCACGAGACCCAGTACTTC. The entire variable domain, with the rest obtained from reference TRBV5-5 and TRBJ2-5, is as follows: DAGVTQSPTHLIKTRGQQVTLRCSPISGHKSVSWYQQVLGQGPQFIFQYYEKEERGRGNFPDRFSARQFPNYSSELNVNALLLGDSALYLCASSFTGHETQYFGPGTRLLVL.

This clonotype was counted only a few times. This chain connects TRBV7-8 to TRBJ1-2; 9 bases map to TRBD1. With V trimmed by 5 bases and J by 4 bases, 8 bases remained unmatched. Germline lookup yields CDR1 SGHVS and CDR2 FQNEAQ. The CDR3 length is 15 residues. The CDR3, as DNA: TGTGCCAGCAGCGGATCCGGGACAGGGATCTATGGCTACACCTTC. Its protein product is CASSGSGTGIYGYTF.

This clonotype was recorded a few times. This chain connects TRBV27 to TRBJ2-7; D is possibly TRBD2 (6 bases). Trimming pared 6 bases from V and 4 bases from J, leaving 19 bases between. CDR1 and CDR2 from the germline V gene are MNHEY and SMNVEV (reference sequence). This CDR3 region has 15 residues. The CDR3 bases are TGTGCCAGCAGACCCCGGAGGGAAACCCTATACGAGCAGTACGTC. It translates to CASRPRRETLYEQYV.

The chain couples TRBV7-9 to TRBJ2-7; 8 nucleotides agree with TRBD2. From germline, CDR1 is SEHNR and CDR2 FQNEAQ (reference sequence). This CDR3 spans 12 amino acids. V was clipped by 5 bases and J by 9 bases; unmatched bases: 6. CDR3 sequence (DNA): TGTGCCAGCAGCGCTACTAGCGGTTGGCAGTACTTC. It codes for CASSATSGWQYF.

The table lists this clonotype with a few counts. Written as DNA, the CDR3 is TGTGCCAGCAGCTTAGAAGCGGCTAGCGGATCCTACGAGCAGTACTTC. It yields the protein CASSLEAASGSYEQYF. The rearrangement links TRBV7-2 to TRBJ2-7; 7 nucleotides align to TRBD2. CDR3 length equals 16 residues. Germline CDR1 and CDR2: SGHTA and FQGNSA. Unmatched junction bases numbered 7, after V lost 1 base and J lost 1 base.